The clone carrying this TCR beta chain was detected ten times or more. The antigen remains unidentified. From 15-18 subjects, over 160 million TCR-beta sequences were obtained in each sequencing run. Via MiXCR, TCRdb re-called the 5' RACE reads, giving one row per CDR3 protein. Among about 66,000 distinct CDR3 sequences, 3.4% were seen once, and the ten largest hold about 3.5%. The CDR3 loop spans 11 amino acids. Germline CDR1 is SQVTM and CDR2 is ANQGSEA. Trimming removed 4 bases at V and 5 bases at J, with 9 bases between. This specimen belongs to a study of neurological immune-mediated disorders. Study results and caveats: On phylogenetic grouping, the repertoires of 18 of 34 multiple sclerosis patients fell within one related-CDR3 cluster, constituting a possible signature. Any association between clinical or MRI features and the multiple sclerosis repertoire cluster was absent.

Sequenced sample: PBMCs. The chain links TRBV29-1 to TRBJ2-7; perhaps TRBD1 as D (6 bases). This TCR was recovered from a man aged 40-50 years with multiple sclerosis. CDR3 nucleotide sequence: TGCAGCGTTGGACAGGCCCACGAGCAGTACTTC. Its translation is CSVGQAHEQYF.